One and the same sample provided the 7 T cell receptor beta chains below, sequenced in a study of T-cell reconstitution after alpha-beta-depleted transplantation in children (TCRdb year 2016). The library was made by PCR. The sequencing machine was an Illumina HiSeq 2500. TCR libraries were prepared with molecular barcoding, using unique molecular identifiers to normalize TCRbeta repertoire quantification. In TCRdb, the public reads were trimmed at Q25 with fastp and aligned with MiXCR, with productive beta chains retained. Every distinct CDR3 protein forms one entry, paired with its most common genes and DNA. The sample includes roughly 400,000 distinct CDR3 sequences, with about 20% observed a single time. The ten largest clones add up to about 3.8% of the sample. Sequencing was performed on PBMCs from the stem cell graft donor, taken from the stem cell graft. The receptors shown here come from a human donor who donated a stem cell graft to a child with acute myeloid leukemia.

This clonotype was detected a few times. V usage is TRBV12-3 or TRBV12-4 and J usage is TRBJ2-4; 8 positions agree with TRBD1. J lost 5 bases, V lost 7 bases, and 4 bases had no gene match. This CDR3 is 13 amino acids long. CDR3 protein: CASKMTGENIQYF. CDR3 nucleotides: TGTGCCAGCAAAATGACAGGGGAAAACATTCAGTACTTC.

The rearrangement uses TRBV5-6 and TRBJ2-7; D is unresolved. This CDR3 comprises 12 residues. In germline, CDR1 is SGHDT, CDR2 YYEEEE. Trimming took off 1 base at V and 2 bases at J, with 4 bases between the two ends. CDR3 DNA sequence: TGTGCCAGCAGCTTGCGGACCTACGAGCAGTACTTC. It translates to CASSLRTYEQYF. Combining the CDR3 with reference TRBV5-6 and TRBJ2-7 gives the whole variable domain DAGVTQSPTHLIKTRGQQVTLRCSPKSGHDTVSWYQQALGQGPQFIFQYYEEEERQRGNFPDRFSGHQFPNYSSELNVNALLLGDSALYLCASSLRTYEQYFGPGTRLTVT.

The DNA of the CDR3 is TGTGCCAGCAGTGAAGAACGGGGAGGCTCCTACGAGCAGTACTTC. The encoded protein is CASSEERGGSYEQYF. The chain links TRBV6-1 to TRBJ2-7, with a tentative D call TRBD2 (6 bases). V was trimmed by 1 base and J by 0 bases, leaving 10 bases between them. Germline assignment: CDR1 MNHNS and CDR2 SASEGT. This CDR3 has 15 amino acids.

The chain couples TRBV10-3 to TRBJ2-7, with 7 bases matching TRBD2. The germline V gene encodes CDR1 ENHRY and CDR2 SYGVKD. The V gene end was trimmed by 10 bases and the J gene end by 3 bases; junction bases not matched to a gene: 18. The CDR3 runs to 16 residues. CDR3 bases: TGTGCCAGCCTCAACGTGGTTGCGGGAGATTACTACGAGCAGTACTTC. Residues: CASLNVVAGDYYEQYF.

This clonotype has ten or more counts. This rearrangement joins TRBV18 to TRBJ2-7; 10 positions match TRBD1. This CDR3 has 16 amino acids. Germline V gene sequence: CDR1 KGHSH, CDR2 LQKENI. Trimming took 0 bases from V and 3 from J; bases not matched to a gene: 5. The CDR3, as DNA: TGTGCCAGCTCACCACCCGGGACAGGGGCGGTCTACGAGCAGTACTTC. This translates into CASSPPGTGAVYEQYF.

The table lists this clonotype with many counts. The chain is built from TRBV20-1 and TRBJ2-3; perhaps TRBD2 as D (6 bases). V lost 5 bases, J lost 4 bases, and 13 bases lay in between. The CDR3 is made up of 13 amino acids. Germline V gene data show CDR1 as DFQATT and CDR2 as SNEGSKA (reference sequence). CDR3 amino acids: CSAGQGGADTQYF. DNA of the CDR3: TGCAGTGCTGGTCAGGGAGGAGCAGATACGCAGTATTTT.

The chain recombines TRBV6-2 or TRBV6-3 with TRBJ2-7, with 7 bases aligning to TRBD1. The ends lost 2 bases at V and 5 bases at J; junction bases unmatched: 9. This CDR3 has 15 residues. The germline gives CDR1 MNHEY, CDR2 SVGEGT. CDR3 DNA: TGTGCCAGCAGTTACGCCGCGACAGGGAGCCACGAGCAGTACTTC. The encoded protein is CASSYAATGSHEQYF.